This TCR beta chain comes out of a study of cytomegalovirus exposure and HLA in healthy donors. General study results and limits: The authors confirmed in vitro that three CMV-associated chains were specific for CMV antigens. Altogether, 150 or so TCR beta chains were recorded as cytomegalovirus-associated. Most sequenced TCRs were rare (though some public TCRs occurred in many donors).

Data came from immunoSEQ multiplex PCR; TCRdb stores just in-frame clones and leaves some out. The sample contains 90,000 to 150,000 clones, 86% of which appear only once. After removal of 8 bases from V and 2 bases from J, the junction contained 2 bases not matched to a gene. Germline assignment: CDR1 SNHLY and CDR2 FYNNEI. The CDR3 runs to 14 residues. On this clone itself: The antigen is undetermined.

The donors were part of the validation cohort of roughly 110 subjects. That cohort was separate from the first cohort, which comprised roughly 670 subjects. The receptor comes from a man aged 18-30 years in good health and CMV-seronegative. Source material: PBMCs. The gene calls are TRBV2 and TRBJ2-1; 11 bases are a match to TRBD2. The CDR3 loop reads CASFSGRAYNEQFF. Written as DNA, the CDR3 is TGTGCCAGCTTTAGCGGGAGGGCCTACAATGAGCAGTTCTTC.